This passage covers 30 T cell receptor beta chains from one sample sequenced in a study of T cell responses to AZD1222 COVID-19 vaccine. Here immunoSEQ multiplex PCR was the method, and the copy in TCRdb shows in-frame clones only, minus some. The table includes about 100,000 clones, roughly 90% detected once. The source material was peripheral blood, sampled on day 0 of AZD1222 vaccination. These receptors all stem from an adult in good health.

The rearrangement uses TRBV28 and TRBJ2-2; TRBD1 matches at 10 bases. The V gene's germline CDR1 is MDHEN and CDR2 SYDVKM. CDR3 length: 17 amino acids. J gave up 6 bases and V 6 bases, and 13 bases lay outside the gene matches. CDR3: CASRNSVGTGVSGELFF. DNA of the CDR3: TGTGCCAGCAGAAATTCGGTGGGGACAGGGGTATCCGGGGAGCTGTTTTTT.

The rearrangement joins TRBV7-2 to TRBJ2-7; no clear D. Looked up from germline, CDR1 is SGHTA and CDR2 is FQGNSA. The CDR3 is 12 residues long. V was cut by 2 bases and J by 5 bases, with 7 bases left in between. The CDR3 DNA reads TGTGCCAGCAGCTTAAGGTCCCACGAGCAGTACTTC. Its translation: CASSLRSHEQYF. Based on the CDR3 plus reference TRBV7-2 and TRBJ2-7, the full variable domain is GAGVSQSPSNKVTEKGKDVELRCDPISGHTALYWYRQSLGQGLEFLIYFQGNSAPDKSGLPSDRFSAERTGGSVSTLTIQRTQQEDSAVYLCASSLRSHEQYFGPGTRLTVT.

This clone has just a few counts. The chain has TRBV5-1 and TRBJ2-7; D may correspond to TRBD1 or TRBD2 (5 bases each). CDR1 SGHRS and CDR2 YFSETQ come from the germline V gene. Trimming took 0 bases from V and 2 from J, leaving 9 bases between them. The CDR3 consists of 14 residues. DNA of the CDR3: TGCGCCAGCAGCTTGGGGCAGGGACCCTACGAGCAGTACTTC. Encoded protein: CASSLGQGPYEQYF.

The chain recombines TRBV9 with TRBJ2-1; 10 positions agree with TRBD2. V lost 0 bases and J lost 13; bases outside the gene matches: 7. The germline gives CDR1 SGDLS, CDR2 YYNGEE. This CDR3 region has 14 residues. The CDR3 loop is CASSVGLAGPNQFF. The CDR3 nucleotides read TGTGCCAGCAGCGTAGGACTAGCGGGTCCCAATCAGTTCTTC.

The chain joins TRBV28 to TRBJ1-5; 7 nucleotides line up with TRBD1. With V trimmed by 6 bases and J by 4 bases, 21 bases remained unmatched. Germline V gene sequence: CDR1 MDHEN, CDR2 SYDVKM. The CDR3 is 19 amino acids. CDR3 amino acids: CASSERYRDSPMSNQPQHF. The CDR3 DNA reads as TGTGCCAGCAGCGAACGGTACCGGGACAGCCCTATGAGTAATCAGCCCCAGCATTTT.

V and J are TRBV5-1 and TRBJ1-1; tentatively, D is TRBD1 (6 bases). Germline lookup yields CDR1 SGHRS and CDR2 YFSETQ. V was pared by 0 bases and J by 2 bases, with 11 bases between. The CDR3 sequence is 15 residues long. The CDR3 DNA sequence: TGCGCCAGCAGCTTGGGGGGGCGCTCTAACACTGAAGCTTTCTTT. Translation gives CASSLGGRSNTEAFF.

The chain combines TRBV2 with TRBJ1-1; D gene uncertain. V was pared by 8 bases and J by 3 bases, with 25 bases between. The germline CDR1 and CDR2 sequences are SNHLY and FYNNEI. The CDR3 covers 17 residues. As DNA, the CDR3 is TGTGCCAGCCGGTTTGGCCCCGCCTCATATCTAGACACTGAAGCTTTCTTT. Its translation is CASRFGPASYLDTEAFF.

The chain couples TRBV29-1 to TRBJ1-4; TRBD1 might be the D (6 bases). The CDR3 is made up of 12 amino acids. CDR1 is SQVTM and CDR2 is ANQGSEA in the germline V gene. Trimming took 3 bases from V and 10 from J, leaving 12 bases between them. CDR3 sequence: CSVDRGGGKLFF. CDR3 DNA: TGCAGCGTTGACAGGGGTGGGGGAAAACTGTTTTTT. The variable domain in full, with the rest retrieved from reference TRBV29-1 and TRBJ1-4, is SAVISQKPSRDICQRGTSLTIQCQVDSQVTMMFWYRQQPGQSLTLIATANQGSEATYESGFVIDKFPISRPNLTFSTLTVSNMSPEDSSIYLCSVDRGGGKLFFGSGTQLSVL.

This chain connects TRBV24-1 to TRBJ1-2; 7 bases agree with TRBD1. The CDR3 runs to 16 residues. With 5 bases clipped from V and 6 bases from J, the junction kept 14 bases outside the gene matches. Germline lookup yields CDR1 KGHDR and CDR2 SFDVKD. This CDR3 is CATSAGQATFLNGYTF. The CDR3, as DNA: TGTGCCACCAGTGCCGGACAGGCGACCTTCCTTAATGGCTACACCTTC.

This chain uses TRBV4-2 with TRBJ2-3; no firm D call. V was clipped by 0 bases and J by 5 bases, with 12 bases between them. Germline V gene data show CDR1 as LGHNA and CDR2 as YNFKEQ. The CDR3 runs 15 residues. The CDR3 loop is CASSQDARAVDTQYF. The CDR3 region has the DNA TGTGCCAGCAGCCAAGACGCCCGGGCCGTAGATACGCAGTATTTT.

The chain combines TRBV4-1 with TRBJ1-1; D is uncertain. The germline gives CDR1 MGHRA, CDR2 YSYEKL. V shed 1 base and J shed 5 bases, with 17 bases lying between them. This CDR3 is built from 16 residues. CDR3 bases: TGCGCCAGCAGCCAAGGAAGCCTAAGGAGGGAAACTGAAGCTTTCTTT. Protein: CASSQGSLRRETEAFF.

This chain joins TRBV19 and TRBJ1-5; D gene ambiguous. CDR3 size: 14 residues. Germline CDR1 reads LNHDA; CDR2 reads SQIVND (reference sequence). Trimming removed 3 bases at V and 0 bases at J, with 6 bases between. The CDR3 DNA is TGTGCCAGTAGTATTGTGGCTAGCAATCAGCCCCAGCATTTT. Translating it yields CASSIVASNQPQHF.

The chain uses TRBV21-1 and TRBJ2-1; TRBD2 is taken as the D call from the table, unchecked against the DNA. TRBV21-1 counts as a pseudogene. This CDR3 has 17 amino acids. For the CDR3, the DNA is TGTGCCAGCAGCAAAGATAGGACTAGCGGGAAATACAATGAGCAGTTCTTC. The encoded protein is CASSKDRTSGKYNEQFF.

The CDR3 nucleotides read TGTGCCAGCAGTTTATCAGCCCTAGCGGGAGGGTACCCAGATACGCAGTATTTT. Protein product: CASSLSALAGGYPDTQYF. This chain connects TRBV27 to TRBJ2-3; 12 positions match TRBD2. The CDR3 extends over 18 amino acids. After removal of 0 bases from V and 4 bases from J, the junction contained 8 bases not matched to a gene. The germline V gene has CDR1 MNHEY and CDR2 SMNVEV (reference sequence).

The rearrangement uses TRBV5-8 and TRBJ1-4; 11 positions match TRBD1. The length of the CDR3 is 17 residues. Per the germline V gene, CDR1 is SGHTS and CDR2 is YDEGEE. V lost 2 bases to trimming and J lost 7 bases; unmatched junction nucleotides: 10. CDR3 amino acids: CASSFGRSGTGGEKLFF. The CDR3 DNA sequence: TGTGCCAGCAGCTTTGGCAGGTCGGGGACAGGGGGTGAAAAACTGTTTTTT.

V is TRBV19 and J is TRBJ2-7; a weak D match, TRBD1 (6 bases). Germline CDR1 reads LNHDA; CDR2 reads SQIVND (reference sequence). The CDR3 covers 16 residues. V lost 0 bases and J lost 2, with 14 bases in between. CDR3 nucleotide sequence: TGTGCCAGTAGTATAGACCGGACAGCCCCGACCTACGAGCAGTACTTC. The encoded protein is CASSIDRTAPTYEQYF. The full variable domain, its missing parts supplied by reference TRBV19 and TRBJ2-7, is DGGITQSPKYLFRKEGQNVTLSCEQNLNHDAMYWYRQDPGQGLRLIYYSQIVNDFQKGDIAEGYSVSREKKESFPLTVTSAQKNPTAFYLCASSIDRTAPTYEQYFGPGTRLTVT.

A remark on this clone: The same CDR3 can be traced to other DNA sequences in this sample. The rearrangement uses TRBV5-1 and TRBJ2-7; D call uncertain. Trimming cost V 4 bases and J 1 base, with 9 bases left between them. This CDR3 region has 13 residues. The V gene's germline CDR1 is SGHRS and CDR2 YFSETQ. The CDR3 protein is CASSLVGSYEQYF. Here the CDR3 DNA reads TGCGCCAGCAGCCTGGTTGGGTCCTACGAGCAGTACTTC.

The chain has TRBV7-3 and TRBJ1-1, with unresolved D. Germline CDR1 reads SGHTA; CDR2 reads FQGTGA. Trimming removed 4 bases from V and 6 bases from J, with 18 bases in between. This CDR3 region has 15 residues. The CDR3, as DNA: TGTGCCAGCAGCTCTCGGGGAGGGTACGAGGCTGAAGCTTTCTTT. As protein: CASSSRGGYEAEAFF.

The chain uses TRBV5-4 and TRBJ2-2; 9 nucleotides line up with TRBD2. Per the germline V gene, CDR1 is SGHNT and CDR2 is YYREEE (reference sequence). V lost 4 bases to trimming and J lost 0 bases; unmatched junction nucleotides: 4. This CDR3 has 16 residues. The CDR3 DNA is TGTGCCAGCAGCCCTAGCGGGAAAGCGAACACCGGGGAGCTGTTTTTT. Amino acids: CASSPSGKANTGELFF.

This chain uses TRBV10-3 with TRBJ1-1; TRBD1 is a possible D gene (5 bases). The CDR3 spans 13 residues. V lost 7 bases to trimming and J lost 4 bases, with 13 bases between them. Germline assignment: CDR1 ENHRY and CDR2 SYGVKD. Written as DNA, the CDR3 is TGTGCCATCATGAAGGGTACAGGCACTGAAGCTTTCTTT. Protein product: CAIMKGTGTEAFF.

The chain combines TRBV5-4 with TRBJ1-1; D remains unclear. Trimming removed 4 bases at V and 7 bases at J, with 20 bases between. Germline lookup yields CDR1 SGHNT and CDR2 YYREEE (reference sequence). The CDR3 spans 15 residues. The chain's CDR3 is CASSPRSARHFEAFF. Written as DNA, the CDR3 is TGTGCCAGCAGCCCCCGGAGCGCTAGACACTTTGAAGCTTTCTTT.

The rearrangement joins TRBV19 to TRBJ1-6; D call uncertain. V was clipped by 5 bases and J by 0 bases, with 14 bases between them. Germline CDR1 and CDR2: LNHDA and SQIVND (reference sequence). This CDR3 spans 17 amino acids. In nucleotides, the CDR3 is TGTGCCAGTAGTTCCGGGAGGCCAAGCTCCTATAATTCACCCCTCCACTTT. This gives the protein CASSSGRPSSYNSPLHF.

The CDR3 loop reads CAISSGQVLIQSSYEQYF. CDR3 sequence (DNA): TGTGCCATCAGCTCCGGACAGGTACTGATACAGTCCTCCTACGAGCAGTACTTC. The V call is TRBV10-3, the J call TRBJ2-7, with 7 bases that match TRBD1. The V gene end was trimmed by 6 bases and the J gene end by 0 bases; junction bases not matched to a gene: 17. Germline V lookup: CDR1 ENHRY, CDR2 SYGVKD. The CDR3 is made up of 18 amino acids.

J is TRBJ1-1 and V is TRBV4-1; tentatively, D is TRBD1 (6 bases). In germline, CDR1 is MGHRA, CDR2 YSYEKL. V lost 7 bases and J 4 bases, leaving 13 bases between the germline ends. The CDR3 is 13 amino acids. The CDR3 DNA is TGCGCCAGCAAGAGGGGGATGAGCACTGAAGCTTTCTTT. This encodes CASKRGMSTEAFF.

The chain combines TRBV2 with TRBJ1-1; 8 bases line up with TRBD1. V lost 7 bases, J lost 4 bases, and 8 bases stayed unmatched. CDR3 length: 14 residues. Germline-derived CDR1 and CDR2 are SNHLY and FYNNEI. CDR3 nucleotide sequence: TGTGCCAGCAAAACCCAGGGGGCAAGCACTGAAGCTTTCTTT. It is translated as CASKTQGASTEAFF.

CDR3 sequence reads: CASSEGSPHGYTF. The DNA of the CDR3 is TGTGCCAGCAGTGAGGGCAGTCCCCATGGCTACACCTTC. The genes are TRBV25-1 and TRBJ1-2, with D unresolved. CDR3 size: 13 residues. Trimming left V 3 bases short and J 6 bases short, with 11 bases between. The germline CDR1 and CDR2 sequences are MGHDK and SYGVNS.

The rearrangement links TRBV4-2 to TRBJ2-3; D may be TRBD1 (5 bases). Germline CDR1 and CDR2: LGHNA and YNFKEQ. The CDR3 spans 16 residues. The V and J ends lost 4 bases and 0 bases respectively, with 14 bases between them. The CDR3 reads CASSPQRGKSTDTQYF. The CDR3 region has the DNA TGTGCCAGCAGCCCCCAAAGGGGTAAGAGCACAGATACGCAGTATTTT.

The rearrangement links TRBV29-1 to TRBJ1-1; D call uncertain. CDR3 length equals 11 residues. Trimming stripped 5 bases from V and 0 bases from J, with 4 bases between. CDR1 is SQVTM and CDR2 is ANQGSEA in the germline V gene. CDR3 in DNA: TGCAGCGTTAGATTGAACACTGAAGCTTTCTTT. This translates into CSVRLNTEAFF. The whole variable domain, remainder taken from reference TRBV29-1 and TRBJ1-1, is SAVISQKPSRDICQRGTSLTIQCQVDSQVTMMFWYRQQPGQSLTLIATANQGSEATYESGFVIDKFPISRPNLTFSTLTVSNMSPEDSSIYLCSVRLNTEAFFGQGTRLTVV.

CDR3 DNA sequence: TGCGCCAGCAGCCCGAGGCCTAGCGGGGACTTTACCTACAATGAGCAGTTCTTC. Its translation is CASSPRPSGDFTYNEQFF. The V gene is TRBV5-1, the J gene TRBJ2-1; 9 positions match TRBD2. V dropped 4 bases and J dropped 2; count of bases not matched to a gene: 13. CDR3 length: 18 amino acids. In germline, CDR1 is SGHRS, CDR2 YFSETQ.

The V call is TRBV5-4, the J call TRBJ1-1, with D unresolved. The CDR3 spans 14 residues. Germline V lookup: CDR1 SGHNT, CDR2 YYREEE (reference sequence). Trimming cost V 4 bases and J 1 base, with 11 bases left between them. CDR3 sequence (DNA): TGTGCCAGCAGCCACACCTGGGGGAACACTGAAGCTTTCTTT. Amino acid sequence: CASSHTWGNTEAFF.